Listed below are T cell receptor beta chains from one sample, sequenced in a study of a mutant IDH1 vaccine in newly diagnosed glioma. Profiled with immunoSEQ multiplex PCR; TCRdb holds only in-frame clones, not every one. The sample contains tens of thousands of clones, 83% of which appear only once. The input for sequencing was PBMCs, taken from a glioma patient treated with radiotherapy, temozolomide or both. The receptors originated from a woman aged 50 to 65 with glioma. CDR3s leave out the opening cysteine and the closing phenylalanine or tryptophan. Fields, in order: clone size, J gene, V gene, CDR3 protein. Where a row states a size, it is once, few, many or the class of an expanded clone; other rows omit it.

-	TRBJ2-7	TRBV27	ASSLGGTIGEQY
once	TRBJ2-5	TRBV10-3	ASRGETQY
-	TRBJ2-7	TRBV10-2	ASSESKQGYEQY
-	TRBJ2-7	TRBV5-5	ASSFQGSYEQY
-	TRBJ1-2	TRBV5-6	ASSLGGRYGYT
-	TRBJ1-1	TRBV5-1	ASSPTPKRTGGMSTEAF
-	TRBJ2-7	TRBV6-1	ASSEFVVEEQY
-	TRBJ1-2	TRBV7-9	ASSSSSSPYGYT
-	TRBJ2-3	TRBV27	ASSLKGRGTDTQY
-	TRBJ2-3	TRBV20-1	SARGRDTQY
-	TRBJ1-2	TRBV5-4	ASTPGKTYGYT
-	TRBJ2-5	TRBV7-9	ASSWDRDQETQY
-	TRBJ2-7	TRBV7-2	ASSSLAGRYSYEQY
-	TRBJ2-3	TRBV29-1	SVYGRLADTQY
-	TRBJ2-7	TRBV2	ASSDIPISYEQY
-	TRBJ2-7	TRBV9	ASSPWDRADEQY
-	TRBJ2-1	TRBV29-1	SVRYRGYHNEQF
-	TRBJ2-2	TRBV5-1	ASSLATGRTGELF
-	TRBJ1-2	TRBV29-1	SVARDRGAYGYT
-	TRBJ2-7	TRBV5-6	ASSLRGTGVSEQY
-	TRBJ2-1	TRBV9	ASSVGLVGGNEQF
-	TRBJ1-5	TRBV7-9	ASSSSGGGMQPQH
-	TRBJ1-2	TRBV4-3	ASSQVVGQAANYGYT
few	TRBJ2-6	TRBV7-9	ASSASPGGSGANVLT
-	TRBJ2-1	TRBV5-6	ASSLDEGVVYNEQF
few	TRBJ1-2	TRBV15	ATSQPDFYGYT
-	TRBJ1-1	TRBV29-1	SVPGADRMNTEAF
-	TRBJ1-2	TRBV21-1	ASSDKRWTTQKANYGYT
-	TRBJ2-3	TRBV18	ASLGSLAGNTDTQY
-	TRBJ2-7	TRBV7-9	ASSQPRSSYEQY
-	TRBJ2-3	TRBV7-9	ASSPMKTGGADTQY
-	TRBJ2-7	TRBV11-2	ASSPGTLEKFLTYEQY
once	TRBJ2-2	TRBV10-1	ASGSIGIVGSTGELF
-	TRBJ2-7	TRBV4-1	ASSQGGANSYEQY
-	TRBJ1-1	TRBV2	ASSEDVDTEAF